This is a list of T cell receptor beta chains from one sample in a study of blood T cell repertoires in COVID-19. Assay: immunoSEQ multiplex PCR; the TCRdb copy retains only in-frame clones and omits some. Of about 270,000 clones detected, approximately 85% appear once; the ten largest clones hold 1%. Sample: PBMCs or T cells enriched from blood (not recorded which). These receptors originate from a woman aged 25 to 39 who had recovered from COVID-19. CDR3s include the opening cysteine and the closing phenylalanine or tryptophan. D genes are given only for firm matches. Rows may omit the clone size; those that give it use once, few, many or a size class.

>.|.|TRBV11-2|TRBJ1-5
CASSLGDRSNQPQHF
TGTGCCAGCAGCTTAGGTGACAGGAGCAATCAGCCCCAGCATTTT
>.|.|TRBV29-1|TRBJ1-1
CSVYGVAAFF
TGCAGCGTTTATGGAGTTGCAGCTTTCTTT
>few|.|TRBV6-1|TRBJ2-1
CASSEVTESRDEQFF
TGTGCCAGCAGTGAAGTAACCGAATCGCGCGATGAGCAGTTCTTC
>.|TRBD1|TRBV15|TRBJ1-6
CATSVRDRDSPLHF
TGTGCCACCAGCGTCCGGGACAGGGACTCACCCCTCCACTTT
>.|TRBD1|TRBV5-1|TRBJ2-7
CASSFSLRTGFFYEQYF
TGCGCCAGCAGTTTCTCTCTCCGGACAGGGTTCTTCTACGAGCAGTACTTC
>.|.|TRBV5-1|TRBJ2-5
CASSSNRALGQETQYF
TGCGCCAGCAGCTCCAACAGGGCGCTGGGTCAAGAGACCCAGTACTTC
>.|.|TRBV12-3/TRBV12-4|TRBJ1-1
CASSLQLNTEAFF
TGTGCCAGCAGTTTACAGTTGAACACTGAAGCTTTCTTT
>.|TRBD1|TRBV5-1|TRBJ1-1
CASSLDRGLNTEAFF
TGCGCCAGCAGCCTGGACAGGGGTTTGAACACTGAAGCTTTCTTT
>.|.|TRBV10-2|TRBJ1-1
CASRERKPTRGAFF
TGCGCCAGCAGGGAAAGGAAACCTACCCGGGGAGCTTTCTTT
>.|TRBD2|TRBV5-1|TRBJ2-7
CASRRTSGESYEQYF
TGCGCCAGCAGACGGACTAGCGGGGAATCCTACGAGCAGTACTTC
>.|.|TRBV11-2|TRBJ1-4
CASSSRRPLGTNEKLFF
TGTGCCAGCAGCTCCCGGAGGCCCCTCGGAACTAATGAAAAACTGTTTTTT
>.|.|TRBV7-3|TRBJ1-5
CASSPGAGQPQHF
TGTGCCAGCAGCCCTGGAGCGGGACAGCCCCAGCATTTT
>.|.|TRBV7-9|TRBJ2-5
CASSFSDNQETQYF
TGTGCCAGCAGCTTTTCAGACAACCAAGAGACCCAGTACTTC
>.|TRBD2|TRBV28|TRBJ2-5
CASSSPPRLAGAQETQYF
TGTGCCAGCAGTTCCCCCCCTCGACTAGCGGGGGCACAAGAGACCCAGTACTTC
>.|.|TRBV11-3|TRBJ1-1
CASSEPELNTEAFF
TGTGCCAGCAGCGAACCGGAGCTGAACACTGAAGCTTTCTTT
>.|.|TRBV11-3|TRBJ1-1
CASSFQENTEAFF
TGTGCCAGCAGCTTTCAGGAGAACACTGAAGCTTTCTTT
>.|.|TRBV6-6|TRBJ2-7
CASSLNRVYEQYF
TGTGCCAGCAGCCTTAACAGGGTCTACGAGCAGTACTTC
>.|TRBD1|TRBV11-1|TRBJ1-2
CASHPGTGEANYGYTF
TGTGCCAGCCACCCCGGGACAGGGGAAGCTAACTATGGCTACACCTTC
>.|.|TRBV28|TRBJ1-2
CASSLTLGTQISGYTF
TGTGCCAGCAGCTTGACACTCGGGACTCAAATTAGCGGCTACACCTTC
>.|.|TRBV28|TRBJ1-2
CASSSPSNYGYTF
TGTGCCAGCAGTTCCCCGTCTAACTATGGCTACACCTTC
>few|TRBD1|TRBV7-8|TRBJ1-1
CASSPGQGMNTEAFF
TGTGCCAGCAGCCCGGGACAGGGAATGAACACTGAAGCTTTCTTT
>few|.|TRBV11-2|TRBJ1-1
CASSLVAGSNTEAFF
TGTGCCAGCAGCTTAGTGGCGGGGAGTAACACTGAAGCTTTCTTT
>once|TRBD1|TRBV7-9|TRBJ1-5
CASSSGQGNQPQHF
TGTGCCAGCAGCTCTGGACAGGGCAATCAGCCCCAGCATTTT
>.|TRBD1|TRBV5-1|TRBJ1-1
CASRQGTLNTEAFF
TGCGCCAGCAGACAGGGGACATTGAACACTGAAGCTTTCTTT
>once|.|TRBV6-5|TRBJ2-5
CASSRKRTDQETQYF
TGTGCCAGCAGCCGTAAGCGGACAGACCAAGAGACCCAGTACTTC
>.|.|TRBV15|TRBJ1-5
CATSRDWPSNQPQHF
TGTGCCACCAGCAGAGATTGGCCAAGCAATCAGCCCCAGCATTTT
>.|.|TRBV14|TRBJ1-2
CASSPRTSRWISDGYTF
TGTGCCAGCAGCCCAAGAACCAGTAGGTGGATAAGCGATGGCTACACCTTC
>.|.|TRBV7-3|TRBJ2-5
CASSWNRAETQYF
TGTGCCAGCAGCTGGAACAGGGCTGAGACCCAGTACTTC
>.|TRBD2|TRBV18|TRBJ2-3
CASSPLREGDTQYF
TGTGCCAGCTCACCACTTCGGGAGGGGGATACGCAGTATTTT
>.|.|TRBV3-1/TRBV3-2|TRBJ1-4
CASSHTGEKLFF
TGTGCCAGCAGCCACACAGGGGAAAAACTGTTTTTT
>.|TRBD1|TRBV28|TRBJ1-1
CASRPRGRAEAFF
TGTGCCAGCAGGCCCAGGGGGAGAGCTGAAGCTTTCTTT
>few|TRBD1|TRBV10-1|TRBJ1-5
CASRGKKDRRKGNQPQHF
TGCGCCAGCAGAGGAAAGAAGGACAGGCGGAAAGGCAATCAGCCCCAGCATTTT
>.|.|TRBV11-3|TRBJ1-2
CASSFSDSLGGYTF
TGTGCCAGCAGCTTCTCTGACTCTTTAGGTGGCTACACCTTC
>.|TRBD2|TRBV5-6|TRBJ2-2
CASSFGTSGRVAGELFF
TGTGCCAGCAGCTTTGGCACTAGCGGGAGGGTAGCCGGGGAGCTGTTTTTT
>.|.|TRBV28|TRBJ1-1
CASIKAGNTEAFF
TGTGCCAGCATCAAGGCAGGGAACACTGAAGCTTTCTTT
>.|TRBD1|TRBV4-1|TRBJ1-5
CASSQVYRGLEPQHF
TGCGCCAGCAGCCAAGTCTACAGGGGGTTGGAGCCCCAGCATTTT
>.|.|TRBV6-6|TRBJ1-4
CASTGAGEKLFF
TGTGCCAGCACAGGCGCTGGGGAAAAACTGTTTTTT
>.|.|TRBV10-3|TRBJ2-7
CATGTSPGVQDEQYF
TGTGCCACGGGAACGTCTCCCGGTGTCCAAGACGAGCAGTACTTC
>.|TRBD1|TRBV19|TRBJ1-5
CASSGPGQIYNQPQHF
TGTGCCAGTAGTGGACCGGGACAGATATACAATCAGCCCCAGCATTTT
>.|TRBD1|TRBV7-3|TRBJ2-7
CASSSGQGAPYEQYF
TGTGCCAGCAGCTCGGGACAGGGGGCGCCGTACGAGCAGTACTTC
>.|TRBD2|TRBV9|TRBJ2-1
CASSVSGTRTNEQFF
TGTGCCAGCAGCGTGTCCGGGACTAGAACCAATGAGCAGTTCTTC
>.|TRBD2|TRBV9|TRBJ2-2
CASSVTSGGLAYIGELFF
TGTGCCAGCAGCGTCACTAGCGGGGGCCTCGCCTATATCGGGGAGCTGTTTTTT
>.|TRBD1|TRBV5-1|TRBJ2-1
CASSLALDRGGNEQFF
TGCGCCAGCAGCTTGGCCTTGGACAGGGGAGGCAATGAGCAGTTCTTC
>.|TRBD2|TRBV19|TRBJ2-5
CASSLLAGLQETQYF
TGTGCCAGTAGTCTTTTAGCGGGACTCCAAGAGACCCAGTACTTC
>few|.|TRBV27|TRBJ2-1
CASRIGGSNEQFF
TGTGCCAGCAGAATCGGAGGGTCGAATGAGCAGTTCTTC